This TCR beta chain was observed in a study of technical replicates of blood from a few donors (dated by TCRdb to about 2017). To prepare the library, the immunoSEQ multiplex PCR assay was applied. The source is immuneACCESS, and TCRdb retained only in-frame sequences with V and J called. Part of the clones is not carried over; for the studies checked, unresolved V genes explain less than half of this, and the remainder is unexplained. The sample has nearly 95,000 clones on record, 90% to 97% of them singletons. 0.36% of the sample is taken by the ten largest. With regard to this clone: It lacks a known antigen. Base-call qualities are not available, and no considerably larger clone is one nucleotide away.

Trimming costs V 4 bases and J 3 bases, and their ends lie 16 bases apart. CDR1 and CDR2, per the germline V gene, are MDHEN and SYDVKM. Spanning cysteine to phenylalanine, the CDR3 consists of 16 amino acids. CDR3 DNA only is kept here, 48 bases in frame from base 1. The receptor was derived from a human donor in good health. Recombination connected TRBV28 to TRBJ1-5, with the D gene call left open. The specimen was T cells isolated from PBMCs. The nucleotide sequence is TGTGCCAGCAGTTGGATCTCAGGTAGTACCAATCAGCCCCAGCATTTT. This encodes CASSWISGSTNQPQHF.